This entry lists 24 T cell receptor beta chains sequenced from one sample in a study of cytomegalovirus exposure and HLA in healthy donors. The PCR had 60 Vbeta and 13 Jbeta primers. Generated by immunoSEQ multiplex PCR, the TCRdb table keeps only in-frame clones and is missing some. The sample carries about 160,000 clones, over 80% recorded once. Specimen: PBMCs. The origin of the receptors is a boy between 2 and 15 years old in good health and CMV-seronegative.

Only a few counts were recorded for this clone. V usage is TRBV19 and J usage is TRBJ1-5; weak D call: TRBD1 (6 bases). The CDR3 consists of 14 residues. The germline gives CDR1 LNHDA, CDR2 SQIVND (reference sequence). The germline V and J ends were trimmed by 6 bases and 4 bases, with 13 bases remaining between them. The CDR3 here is CASRKTGSNQPQHF. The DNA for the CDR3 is TGTGCCAGTAGAAAGACAGGTTCGAATCAGCCCCAGCATTTT.

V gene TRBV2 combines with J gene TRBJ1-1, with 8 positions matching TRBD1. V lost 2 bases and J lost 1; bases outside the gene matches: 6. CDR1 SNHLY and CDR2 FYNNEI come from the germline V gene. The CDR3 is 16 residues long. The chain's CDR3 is CASSESDRAPNTEAFF. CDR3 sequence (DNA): TGTGCCAGCAGTGAATCGGACAGGGCCCCGAACACTGAAGCTTTCTTT.

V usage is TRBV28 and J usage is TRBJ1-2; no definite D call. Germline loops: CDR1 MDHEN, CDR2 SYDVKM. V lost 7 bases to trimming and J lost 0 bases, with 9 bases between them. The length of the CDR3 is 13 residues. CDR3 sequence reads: CASNPTANYGYTF. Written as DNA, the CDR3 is TGTGCCAGCAACCCTACAGCTAACTATGGCTACACCTTC.

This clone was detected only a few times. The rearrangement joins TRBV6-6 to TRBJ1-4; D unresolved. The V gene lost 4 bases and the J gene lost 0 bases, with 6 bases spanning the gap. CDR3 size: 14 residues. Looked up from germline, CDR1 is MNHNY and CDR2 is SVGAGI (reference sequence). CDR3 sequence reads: CASSLPATNEKLFF. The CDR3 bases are TGTGCCAGCAGTTTACCGGCAACTAATGAAAAACTGTTTTTT.

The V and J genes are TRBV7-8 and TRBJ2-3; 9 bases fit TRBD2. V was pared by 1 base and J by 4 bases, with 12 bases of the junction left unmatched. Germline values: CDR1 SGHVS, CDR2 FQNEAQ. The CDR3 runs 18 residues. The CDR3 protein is CASSLEALGLAGPDTQYF. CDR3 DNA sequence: TGTGCCAGCAGCTTAGAAGCGCTTGGGCTAGCGGGACCAGATACGCAGTATTTT. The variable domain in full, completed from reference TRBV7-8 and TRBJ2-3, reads GAGVSQSPRYKVAKRGQDVALRCDPISGHVSLFWYQQALGQGPEFLTYFQNEAQLDKSGLPSDRFFAERPEGSVSTLKIQRTQQEDSAVYLCASSLEALGLAGPDTQYFGPGTRLTVL.

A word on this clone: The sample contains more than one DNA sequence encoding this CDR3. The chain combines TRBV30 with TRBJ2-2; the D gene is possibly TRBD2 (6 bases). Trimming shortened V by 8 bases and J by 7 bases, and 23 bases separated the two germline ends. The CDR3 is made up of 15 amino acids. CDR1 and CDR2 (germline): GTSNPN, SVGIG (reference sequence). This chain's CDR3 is CARKTSGRLGGELFF. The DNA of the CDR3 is TGTGCCCGGAAGACTAGTGGGAGGTTGGGCGGGGAGCTGTTTTTT.

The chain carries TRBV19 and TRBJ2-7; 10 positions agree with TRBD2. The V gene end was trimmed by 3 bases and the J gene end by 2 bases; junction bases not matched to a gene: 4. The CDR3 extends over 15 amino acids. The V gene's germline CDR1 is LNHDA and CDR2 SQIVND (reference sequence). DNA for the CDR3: TGTGCCAGTAGTATCGCTAGCGGGAGCCCCTACGAGCAGTACTTC. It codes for CASSIASGSPYEQYF.

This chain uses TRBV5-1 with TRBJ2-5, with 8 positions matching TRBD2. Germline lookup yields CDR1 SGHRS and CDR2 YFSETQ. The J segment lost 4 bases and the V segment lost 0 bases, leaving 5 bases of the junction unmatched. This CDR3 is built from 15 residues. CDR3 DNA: TGCGCCAGCAGCTTGGGACTAGCGATGGGAGAGACCCAGTACTTC. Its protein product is CASSLGLAMGETQYF. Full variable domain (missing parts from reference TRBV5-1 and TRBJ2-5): KAGVTQTPRYLIKTRGQQVTLSCSPISGHRSVSWYQQTPGQGLQFLFEYFSETQRNKGNFPGRFSGRQFSNSRSEMNVSTLELGDSALYLCASSLGLAMGETQYFGPGTRLLVL.

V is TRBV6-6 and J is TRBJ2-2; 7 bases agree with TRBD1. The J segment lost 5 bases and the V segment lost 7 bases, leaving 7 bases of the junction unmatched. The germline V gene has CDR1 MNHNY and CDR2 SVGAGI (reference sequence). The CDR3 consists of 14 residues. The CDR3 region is CASIGGGTTGELFF. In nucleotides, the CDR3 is TGTGCCAGCATAGGGGGCGGAACGACCGGGGAGCTGTTTTTT.

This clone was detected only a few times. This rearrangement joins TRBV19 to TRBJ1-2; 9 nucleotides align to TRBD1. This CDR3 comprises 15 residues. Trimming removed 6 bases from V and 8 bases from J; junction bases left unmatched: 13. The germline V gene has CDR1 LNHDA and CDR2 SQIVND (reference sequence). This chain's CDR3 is CASSFNRDRAYGYTF. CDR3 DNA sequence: TGTGCCAGTAGCTTCAATCGGGACAGGGCTTACGGCTACACCTTC.

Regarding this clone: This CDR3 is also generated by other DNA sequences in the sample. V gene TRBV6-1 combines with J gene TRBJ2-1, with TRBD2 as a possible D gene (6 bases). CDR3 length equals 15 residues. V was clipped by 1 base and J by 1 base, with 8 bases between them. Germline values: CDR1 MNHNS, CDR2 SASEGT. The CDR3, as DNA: TGTGCCAGCAGTGAAGTTGGGGGGTCCTACAATGAGCAGTTCTTC. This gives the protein CASSEVGGSYNEQFF.

The CDR3 DNA sequence: TGTGCCAGCAGTGAAGGGATAGCGGGAATATACGAGCAGTACGTC. Its translation: CASSEGIAGIYEQYV. The chain carries TRBV6-1 and TRBJ2-7; 8 bases fit TRBD2. The CDR3 is 15 amino acids. V trimming: 1 base; J trimming: 4 bases; junction bases outside the gene matches: 6. Per the germline V gene, CDR1 is MNHNS and CDR2 is SASEGT.

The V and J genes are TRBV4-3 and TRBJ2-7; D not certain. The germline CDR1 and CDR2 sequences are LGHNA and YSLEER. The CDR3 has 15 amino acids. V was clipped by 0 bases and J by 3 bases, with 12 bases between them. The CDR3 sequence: CASSQDFQFDYEQYF. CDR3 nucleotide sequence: TGCGCCAGCAGCCAAGACTTTCAGTTCGACTACGAGCAGTACTTC.

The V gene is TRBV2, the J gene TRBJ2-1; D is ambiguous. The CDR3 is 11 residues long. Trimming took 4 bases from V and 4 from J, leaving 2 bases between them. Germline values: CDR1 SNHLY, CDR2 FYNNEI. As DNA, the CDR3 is TGTGCCAGCAGTGCTTACAATGAGCAGTTCTTC. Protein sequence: CASSAYNEQFF.

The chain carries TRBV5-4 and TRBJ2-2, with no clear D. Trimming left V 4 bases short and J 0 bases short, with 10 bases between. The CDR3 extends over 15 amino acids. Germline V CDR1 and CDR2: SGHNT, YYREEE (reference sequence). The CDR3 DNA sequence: TGTGCCAGCAGCCCGCGACTCCCGAACACCGGGGAGCTGTTTTTT. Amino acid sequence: CASSPRLPNTGELFF.

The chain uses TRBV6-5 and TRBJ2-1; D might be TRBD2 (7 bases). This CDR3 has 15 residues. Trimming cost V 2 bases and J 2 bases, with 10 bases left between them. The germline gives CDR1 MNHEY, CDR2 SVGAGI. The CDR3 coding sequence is TGTGCCAGCAGTTACAGGGGGGGGCCCTACAATGAGCAGTTCTTC. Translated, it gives CASSYRGGPYNEQFF.

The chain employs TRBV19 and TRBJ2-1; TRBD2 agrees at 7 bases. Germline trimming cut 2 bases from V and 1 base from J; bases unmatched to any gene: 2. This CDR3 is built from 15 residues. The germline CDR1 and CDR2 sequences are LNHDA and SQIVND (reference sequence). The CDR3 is CASSIYSGSYNEQFF. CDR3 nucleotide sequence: TGTGCCAGTAGTATATATAGCGGGTCCTACAATGAGCAGTTCTTC.

CDR3 amino acids: CSVISGEGLSYNEQFF. CDR3 DNA: TGCAGCGTTATTTCGGGTGAGGGTTTGTCCTACAATGAGCAGTTCTTC. The chain couples TRBV29-1 to TRBJ2-1; D possibly corresponds to TRBD2 (5 bases). CDR1 and CDR2 (germline): SQVTM, ANQGSEA. Trimming left V 5 bases short and J 1 base short, with 18 bases between. CDR3 length equals 16 residues.

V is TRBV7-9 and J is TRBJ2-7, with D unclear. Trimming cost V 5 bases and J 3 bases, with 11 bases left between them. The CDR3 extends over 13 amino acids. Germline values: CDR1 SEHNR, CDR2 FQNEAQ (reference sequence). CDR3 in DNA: TGTGCCAGCAGCCACCCCCCGGACTACGAGCAGTACGTC. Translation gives CASSHPPDYEQYV.

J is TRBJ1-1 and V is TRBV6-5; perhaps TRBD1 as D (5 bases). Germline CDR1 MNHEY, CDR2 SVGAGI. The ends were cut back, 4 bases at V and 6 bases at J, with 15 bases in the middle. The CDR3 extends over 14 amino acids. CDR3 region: CASSSRTGTPEAFF. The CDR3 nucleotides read TGTGCCAGCAGTTCTCGGACCGGGACTCCTGAAGCTTTCTTT.

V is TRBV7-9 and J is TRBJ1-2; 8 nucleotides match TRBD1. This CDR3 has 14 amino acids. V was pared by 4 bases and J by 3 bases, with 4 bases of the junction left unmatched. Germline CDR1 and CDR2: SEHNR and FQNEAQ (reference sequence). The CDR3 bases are TGTGCCAGCAGCTGGACAGGGCCCGACTATGGCTACACCTTC. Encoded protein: CASSWTGPDYGYTF.

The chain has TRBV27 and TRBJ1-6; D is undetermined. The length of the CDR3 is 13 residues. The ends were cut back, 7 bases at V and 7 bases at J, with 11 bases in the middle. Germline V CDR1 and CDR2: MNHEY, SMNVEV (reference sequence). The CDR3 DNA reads TGTGCCAGCACCTATAACGGGAATTCACCCCTCCACTTT. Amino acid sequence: CASTYNGNSPLHF.

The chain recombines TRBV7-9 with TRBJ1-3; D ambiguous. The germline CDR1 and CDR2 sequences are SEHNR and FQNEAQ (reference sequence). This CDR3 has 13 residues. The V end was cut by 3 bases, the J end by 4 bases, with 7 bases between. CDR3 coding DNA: TGTGCCAGCAGCTTCGCGTCGGGAAACACCATATATTTT. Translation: CASSFASGNTIYF.

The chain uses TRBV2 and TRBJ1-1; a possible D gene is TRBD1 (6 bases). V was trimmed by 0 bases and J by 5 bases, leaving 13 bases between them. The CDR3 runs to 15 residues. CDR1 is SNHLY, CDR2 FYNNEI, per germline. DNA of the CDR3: TGTGCCAGCAGTGAAGCAGGGGGAAGAGAGACTGAAGCTTTCTTT. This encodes CASSEAGGRETEAFF.